This T cell receptor (beta chain) was identified in a study of CD8 T cells in Susac syndrome. Study-wide context: At blood draw, Susac syndrome patients were therapy-naive, on corticosteroids, or on intravenous immunoglobulin alone. Study results and limitations: The authors acknowledged that their TCR sequencing and HLA analysis involved a relatively small number of individuals.

CD8+ and CD4+ T cells circulating in blood were sequenced for TCR beta. TEMRA cells underwent FACS enrichment and CD8+ and CD4+ T cells underwent negative isolation. Germline-derived CDR1 and CDR2 are SGDLS and YYNGEE. The J segment lost 1 base and the V segment lost 4 bases, leaving 5 bases of the junction unmatched. The CDR3 sequence is 15 residues long. Reverse transcription used about 0.45 to 1 ug RNA and random hexamers. TCRdb re-derived calls from the immunoSEQ multiplex PCR reads in MiXCR, one entry per CDR3 protein. This sample yields fewer than 140,000 distinct CDR3 sequences, of which approximately 94% are seen a single time; over 0.4% belongs to the top ten. Concerning this clonotype itself: Its antigen is currently unknown.

Sequences were obtained from CD8+ T cells from PBMCs. The source is a human donor with Susac syndrome. The chain recombines TRBV9 with TRBJ1-5; 7 nucleotides align to TRBD1. The CDR3 region is CASSPQGKSNQPQHF. The CDR3 nucleotides read TGTGCCAGCAGCCCACAGGGGAAGAGCAATCAGCCCCAGCATTTT.